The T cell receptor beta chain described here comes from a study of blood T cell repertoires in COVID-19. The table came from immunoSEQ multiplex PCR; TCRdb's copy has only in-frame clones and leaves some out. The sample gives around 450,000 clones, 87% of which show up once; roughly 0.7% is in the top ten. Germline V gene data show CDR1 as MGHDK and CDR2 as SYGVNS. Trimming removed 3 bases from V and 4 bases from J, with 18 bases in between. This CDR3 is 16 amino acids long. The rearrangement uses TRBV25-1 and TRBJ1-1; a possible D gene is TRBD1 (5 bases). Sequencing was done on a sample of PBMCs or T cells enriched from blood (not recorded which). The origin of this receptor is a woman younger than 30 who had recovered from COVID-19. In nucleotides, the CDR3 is TGTGCCAGCAGTGAGGCAGGAGGAGGGGCGGGCACTGAAGCTTTCTTT. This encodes CASSEAGGGAGTEAFF.